This T cell receptor beta chain was recovered during a study of blood T cells in healthy people across ages. Together with a sample-barcoded 5' primer, a J-beta primer mix was included in a second PCR lasting roughly 6 to 12 cycles. One entry per CDR3 protein results from TCRdb running MiXCR on the 5' RACE reads. Of around 1.5 million distinct CDR3 sequences in the sample, approximately 38% are singletons; the top ten hold roughly 8.2%. V was pared by 2 bases and J by 0 bases, with 10 bases between. This CDR3 is 15 amino acids long. Germline CDR1 SNHLY, CDR2 FYNNEI. The receptor was isolated from a woman aged 18-30 years in good health. The V and J genes are TRBV2 and TRBJ1-2; a possible D gene is TRBD1 (6 bases). The sequenced sample consisted of blood. The CDR3 region has the DNA TGTGCCAGCAGTGAAAGGGGGTACCCTAACTATGGCTACACCTTC. This encodes CASSERGYPNYGYTF.